Each of the 29 T cell receptor beta chains below was sequenced from the same sample in a study of OX40 agonist ivuxolimab in advanced cancers. The library was built by means of the immunoSEQ multiplex PCR assay. Drawn from immuneACCESS, this table holds only the in-frame rearrangements with V and J called that TCRdb kept. Clones are partly lost; checked studies trace under half to an unresolved V gene and leave the rest unexplained. Within this sample are under 20,000 clones, with 80% to 90% of them counted one time only. Clones ranked in the top ten supply under 4% of the sample. The sample was CD4+ or CD8+ T cells sorted from blood, taken in a trial of the OX40 agonist ivuxolimab. All receptors come from an adult with an advanced solid tumor such as melanoma, head and neck, liver or kidney cancer.

The V call is TRBV28, the J call TRBJ1-5; the match to TRBD1 covers 12 bases. The CDR3 has 14 amino acids. Looked up from germline, CDR1 is MDHEN and CDR2 is SYDVKM. V trimming: 10 bases; J trimming: 3 bases; junction bases outside the gene matches: 4. Here the CDR3 DNA reads TGTGCCACTGGGACAGGGGGCATCAATCAGCCCCAGCATTTT. Amino acids: CATGTGGINQPQHF.

The chain employs TRBV10-3 and TRBJ1-2, with D possibly matching TRBD1 (5 bases). V was cut by 6 bases and J by 2 bases, with 10 bases left in between. From germline, CDR1 is ENHRY and CDR2 SYGVKD. The CDR3 has 13 amino acids. In DNA, the CDR3 is TGTGCCATCAGGGGGACGGGGAACTATGGCTACACCTTC. Residues: CAIRGTGNYGYTF.

This clone was observed a handful of times. The chain recombines TRBV28 with TRBJ2-7; tentative D call: TRBD2 (6 bases). V was pared by 4 bases and J by 6 bases, with 13 bases between. This CDR3 has 13 amino acids. Germline CDR1 is MDHEN and CDR2 is SYDVKM. CDR3 nucleotide sequence: TGTGCCAGCAGTTCCCTACGGGGAGGCGAGCAGTACTTC. Translated: CASSSLRGGEQYF. Using reference TRBV28 and TRBJ2-7 for the parts outside the CDR3, the full variable domain is DVKVTQSSRYLVKRTGEKVFLECVQDMDHENMFWYRQDPGLGLRLIYFSYDVKMKEKGDIPEGYSVSREKKERFSLILESASTNQTSMYLCASSSLRGGEQYFGPGTRLTVT.

The rearrangement links TRBV7-8 to TRBJ2-3; 7 bases align to TRBD1. Germline lookup yields CDR1 SGHVS and CDR2 FQNEAQ. This CDR3 contains 16 residues. The J segment lost 6 bases and the V segment lost 5 bases, leaving 14 bases of the junction unmatched. CDR3 bases: TGTGCCAGCAGCCCCCCTTATCGACAGGGTGGCGATACGCAGTATTTT. This codes for CASSPPYRQGGDTQYF.

CDR3 bases: TGTGCCAGCAGTTTATCGGGCTATTACAATGAGCAGTTCTTC. It translates to CASSLSGYYNEQFF. The chain is built from TRBV27 and TRBJ2-1; unclear D gene. This CDR3 contains 14 residues. V lost 0 bases to trimming and J lost 4 bases, with 7 bases between them. Per germline, CDR1 MNHEY and CDR2 SMNVEV (reference sequence).

The chain couples TRBV7-9 to TRBJ2-2, with 9 bases matching TRBD1. V lost 6 bases to trimming and J lost 4 bases; unmatched junction nucleotides: 15. The CDR3 is 18 amino acids. Germline CDR1 is SEHNR and CDR2 is FQNEAQ (reference sequence). The CDR3 here is CASRLAPRQGGGTGELFF. The CDR3 nucleotides read TGTGCCAGCAGGCTAGCCCCACGACAGGGGGGAGGCACCGGGGAGCTGTTTTTT.

The count of this clone is one. V is TRBV5-6 and J is TRBJ2-7; tentative D call: TRBD2 (5 bases). The CDR3 consists of 14 residues. Looked up from germline, CDR1 is SGHDT and CDR2 is YYEEEE. V was shortened by 6 bases and J by 3 bases, with 16 bases between the two germline ends. The CDR3 is CASTRSGFGYEQYF. CDR3 sequence (DNA): TGTGCCAGCACCAGGTCGGGGTTCGGCTACGAGCAGTACTTC.

This chain joins TRBV11-3 and TRBJ2-5; 9 bases line up with TRBD1. CDR1 SGHNT and CDR2 YENEEA come from the germline V gene. The CDR3 is 16 residues long. V was clipped by 0 bases and J by 5 bases; unmatched bases: 7. CDR3 sequence: CASSLDAGQGFETQYF. As DNA, the CDR3 is TGTGCCAGCAGCTTAGATGCGGGACAGGGTTTCGAGACCCAGTACTTC.

This rearrangement joins TRBV18 to TRBJ1-5; D perhaps matches TRBD1 (5 bases). The germline CDR1 and CDR2 sequences are KGHSH and LQKENI. The V end lost 5 bases, the J end lost 7 bases, and 18 bases lay between the germline ends. This CDR3 region has 15 residues. The CDR3 DNA follows: TGTGCCAGCTCAGCCGACAGTTCGGTTTCGCAGCCCCAGCATTTT. Its protein is CASSADSSVSQPQHF.

The V gene is TRBV5-1, the J gene TRBJ1-2, with D possibly matching TRBD1 (5 bases). Per the germline V gene, CDR1 is SGHRS and CDR2 is YFSETQ. CDR3 length: 15 residues. V shed 1 base and J shed 10 bases, with 20 bases lying between them. The CDR3: CASSLTSGGSSPYTF. DNA for the CDR3: TGCGCCAGCAGCTTGACCTCTGGGGGAAGCTCTCCCTACACCTTC.

The genes are TRBV15 and TRBJ2-7; 10 nucleotides match TRBD2. This CDR3 is built from 14 residues. CDR1 and CDR2 from the germline V gene are LNHNV and YYDKDF (reference sequence). With 4 bases clipped from V and 4 bases from J, the junction kept 4 bases outside the gene matches. The CDR3 DNA follows: TGTGCCACCAGCATCTTAGCGGGGGGTTACGAGCAGTACTTC. This encodes CATSILAGGYEQYF.

This CDR3 reads CASSPRLGDGNQPQHF. DNA of the CDR3: TGTGCCAGCAGTCCGAGACTGGGGGATGGCAATCAGCCCCAGCATTTT. This chain links TRBV27 with TRBJ1-5; D is perhaps TRBD1 (5 bases). The V end lost 5 bases, the J end lost 2 bases, and 16 bases lay between the germline ends. The CDR3 consists of 16 residues. The V gene's germline CDR1 is MNHEY and CDR2 SMNVEV (reference sequence).

J is TRBJ2-7 and V is TRBV5-1; TRBD2 is a possible D gene (6 bases). The V gene lost 0 bases and the J gene lost 0 bases, with 13 bases spanning the gap. This CDR3 contains 16 residues. Germline V gives CDR1 SGHRS, CDR2 YFSETQ. CDR3 bases: TGCGCCAGCAGCTTGGCCACTAGCCGGATCTCCTACGAGCAGTACTTC. It encodes CASSLATSRISYEQYF.

The chain is built from TRBV28 and TRBJ1-4; a possible D gene is TRBD1 (6 bases). The V gene lost 7 bases and the J gene lost 13 bases, with 16 bases spanning the gap. The CDR3 spans 12 residues. Per germline, CDR1 MDHEN and CDR2 SYDVKM. The CDR3 reads CASTIGGLRLFF. CDR3 nucleotide sequence: TGTGCCAGCACCATAGGGGGGTTGAGACTGTTTTTT.

The gene calls are TRBV9 and TRBJ2-3; 12 positions agree with TRBD2. This CDR3 has 14 amino acids. Trimming cost V 4 bases and J 6 bases; bases outside gene matches: 3. Looked up from germline, CDR1 is SGDLS and CDR2 is YYNGEE. The CDR3 here is CASSTTSGRDTQYF. The CDR3, as DNA: TGTGCCAGCAGCACAACTAGCGGGAGGGATACGCAGTATTTT.

This clone was observed a few times. The chain has TRBV19 and TRBJ1-3; no definite D call. Trimming removed 0 bases from V and 0 bases from J, with 9 bases in between. Germline assignment: CDR1 LNHDA and CDR2 SQIVND (reference sequence). The CDR3 has 16 amino acids. CDR3 protein: CASSIDLDFSGNTIYF. The DNA for the CDR3 is TGTGCCAGTAGTATAGATTTGGACTTCTCTGGAAACACCATATATTTT.

The V and J genes are TRBV11-2 and TRBJ2-5, with D uncertain. The V end lost 5 bases, the J end lost 2 bases, and 15 bases lay between the germline ends. Germline CDR1 reads SGHAT; CDR2 reads FQNNGV. This CDR3 region has 15 residues. CDR3 sequence: CASSQLRYGQETQYF. In DNA form, the CDR3 reads TGTGCCAGCAGCCAGTTAAGGTACGGGCAAGAGACCCAGTACTTC. Full variable domain (rest looked up from reference TRBV11-2 and TRBJ2-5): EAGVAQSPRYKIIEKRQSVAFWCNPISGHATLYWYQQILGQGPKLLIQFQNNGVVDDSQLPKDRFSAERLKGVDSTLKIQPAKLEDSAVYLCASSQLRYGQETQYFGPGTRLLVL.

For this clone: Other DNA sequences in the sample encode the same CDR3. This rearrangement joins TRBV27 to TRBJ2-3; possibly TRBD1 for D (6 bases). CDR1 and CDR2 (germline): MNHEY, SMNVEV (reference sequence). With 2 bases removed from V and 3 bases from J, the gap between germline ends came to 9 bases. The CDR3 consists of 14 residues. CDR3 nucleotide sequence: TGTGCCAGCAGTTTAAGGGGGAGTACAGATACGCAGTATTTT. It translates to CASSLRGSTDTQYF.

The rearrangement joins TRBV10-3 to TRBJ2-7; the match to TRBD1 covers 7 bases. Germline lookup yields CDR1 ENHRY and CDR2 SYGVKD. The CDR3 loop spans 15 amino acids. Trimming cost V 2 bases and J 1 base; bases outside gene matches: 5. The CDR3 sequence is CAISERQGGSYEQYF. The DNA of the CDR3 is TGTGCCATCAGTGAGCGACAGGGTGGTTCCTACGAGCAGTACTTC.

The chain uses TRBV5-4 and TRBJ2-5; TRBD1 matches 8 bases. The end of the DNA is better explained by TRBJ2-7, so the J call may be wrong. Germline CDR1 is SGHNT and CDR2 is YYREEE (reference sequence). The CDR3 is 17 residues long. CDR3 nucleotides: TGTGCCAGCAGCTTGGCCTTCAAGTACAGGGGGAACTACGAGCAGTACTTC. This codes for CASSLAFKYRGNYEQYF.

For the CDR3, the DNA is TGTGCCAGCTCCCAAGGGGGGGCGCGTCATGGCTACACCTTC. Translated, it gives CASSQGGARHGYTF. This chain links TRBV18 with TRBJ1-2; D possibly corresponds to TRBD1 (6 bases). The CDR3 contains 14 residues. The V and J ends lost 6 bases and 6 bases respectively, with 17 bases between them. Germline V gene lookup returns CDR1 KGHSH and CDR2 LQKENI.

The chain combines TRBV18 with TRBJ1-4; TRBD1 matches at 8 bases. CDR1 and CDR2 (germline): KGHSH, LQKENI. The CDR3 extends over 17 amino acids. V dropped 2 bases and J dropped 2; count of bases not matched to a gene: 7. As DNA, the CDR3 is TGTGCCAGCTCACCAAGACAGGGGAGGAGGACTAATGAAAAACTGTTTTTT. This encodes CASSPRQGRRTNEKLFF. The full variable domain, in which reference TRBV18 and TRBJ1-4 provide the parts outside the CDR3, is NAGVMQNPRHLVRRRGQEARLRCSPMKGHSHVYWYRQLPEEGLKFMVYLQKENIIDESGMPKERFSAEFPKEGPSILRIQQVVRGDSAAYFCASSPRQGRRTNEKLFFGSGTQLSVL.

The chain combines TRBV10-3 with TRBJ1-5, with D possibly matching TRBD1 (5 bases). Between the trimmed V and J ends, which lost 0 bases and 4 bases, there was a span of 13 bases. The CDR3 covers 16 residues. Per germline, CDR1 ENHRY and CDR2 SYGVKD. The CDR3 is CAISESIGDGNQPQHF. CDR3 DNA: TGTGCCATCAGTGAGTCGATCGGGGACGGTAATCAGCCCCAGCATTTT.

The rearrangement uses TRBV2 and TRBJ1-5; D perhaps matches TRBD1 (6 bases). The CDR3 runs to 14 residues. Trimming stripped 3 bases from V and 9 bases from J, with 15 bases between. CDR1 SNHLY and CDR2 FYNNEI come from the germline V gene. In DNA, the CDR3 is TGTGCCAGCAGTGACTCAGGGGTAGGACGGCCCCAGCATTTT. It yields the protein CASSDSGVGRPQHF.

This clone was found once. The chain joins TRBV9 to TRBJ2-3, with TRBD2 as a possible D gene (6 bases). Germline CDR1 reads SGDLS; CDR2 reads YYNGEE. CDR3 length: 16 amino acids. V was shortened by 0 bases and J by 1 base, with 12 bases between the two germline ends. CDR3 sequence (DNA): TGTGCCAGCAGCGTAGGAGGCTCTAGCGGCACAGATACGCAGTATTTT. It specifies CASSVGGSSGTDTQYF.

This clone was counted between two and nine times. The chain joins TRBV28 to TRBJ2-3; D may be TRBD1 or TRBD2 (5 bases each). CDR3 length equals 18 residues. The V gene's germline CDR1 is MDHEN and CDR2 SYDVKM. The V gene lost 6 bases and the J gene lost 2 bases, with 24 bases spanning the gap. CDR3 DNA sequence: TGTGCCAGCAGCCAATTTGGGGGTCTTGCGGGTCCCACAGATACGCAGTATTTT. This translates into CASSQFGGLAGPTDTQYF.

The chain combines TRBV9 with TRBJ1-2; 8 bases are a match to TRBD1. V shed 3 bases, J shed 4 bases, and the junction held 5 bases outside the gene matches. The CDR3 has 14 amino acids. Germline V gene data show CDR1 as SGDLS and CDR2 as YYNGEE. CDR3 coding DNA: TGTGCCAGCAGCGGCCCAGGGGGCGGCTATGGCTACACCTTC. As protein: CASSGPGGGYGYTF. The full variable domain, completed using reference TRBV9 and TRBJ1-2, is DSGVTQTPKHLITATGQRVTLRCSPRSGDLSVYWYQQSLDQGLQFLIQYYNGEERAKGNILERFSAQQFPDLHSELNLSSLELGDSALYFCASSGPGGGYGYTFGSGTRLTVV.

This chain connects TRBV5-6 to TRBJ1-3, with TRBD1 identical over 7 bases. The J segment lost 7 bases and the V segment lost 2 bases, leaving 15 bases of the junction unmatched. CDR3 length equals 17 residues. CDR1 is SGHDT, CDR2 YYEEEE, per germline. DNA of the CDR3: TGTGCCAGCAGCTTTTTGACAGGGCATATTAGAAGGAACACCATATATTTT. Translating gives CASSFLTGHIRRNTIYF.

V gene TRBV10-1 combines with J gene TRBJ2-1; TRBD2 agrees at 8 bases. Germline CDR1 and CDR2: WNHNN and SYGVQD (reference sequence). The junction had 5 bases not matched to a gene; V was cut back by 3 bases and J by 4 bases. CDR3 size: 15 residues. The CDR3 DNA reads as TGCGCCAGCAGTGATAGACTAGCGCCATACAATGAGCAGTTCTTC. Residues: CASSDRLAPYNEQFF.